Listed below are T cell receptor beta chains from one sample, sequenced in a study of cytotoxic CD8 clonotypes in ibrutinib-treated CLL. Clones were sequenced by immunoSEQ multiplex PCR, and TCRdb holds only the in-frame ones, with some missing. The sample holds 200,000 to 250,000 clones; about 75% are singletons and the top ten take 5.5% to 6%. The sample was PBMCs, taken after 12 months of ibrutinib treatment. The receptors were gathered from a human donor with chronic lymphocytic leukemia. CDR3s include the opening cysteine and the closing phenylalanine or tryptophan. The order of the fields is V gene, J gene, clone size, D gene, CDR3 DNA, CDR3 protein. A D gene is named only where the DNA matches it firmly. Size values are once, few and many counts, or a class for expanded clones, and some rows have none.

V: TRBV5-4; J: TRBJ2-1; size: once; D: TRBD2; DNA: TGTGCCAGCAGCTTCGGCGGGGGAAGCTCCTACAATGAGCAGTTCTTC; CDR3: CASSFGGGSSYNEQFF
V: TRBV25-1; J: TRBJ2-3; size: NA; D: NA; DNA: TGTGCCAGCAGTGACTGGAGGTCCACAGATACGCAGTATTTT; CDR3: CASSDWRSTDTQYF
V: TRBV29-1; J: TRBJ1-2; size: NA; D: TRBD1; DNA: TGCAGCGTCAAGGACAGGGGGGAAGCTAACTATGGCTACACCTTC; CDR3: CSVKDRGEANYGYTF
V: TRBV5-1; J: TRBJ1-6; size: NA; D: NA; DNA: TGCGCCAGCAGCCTCGGATTGTCCTCCTATAATTCACCCCTCCACTTT; CDR3: CASSLGLSSYNSPLHF
V: TRBV7-2; J: TRBJ2-5; size: few; D: NA; DNA: TGTGCCAGCAGCCAGGGATGGATCACCTTCGGGGAGACCCAGTACTTC; CDR3: CASSQGWITFGETQYF
V: TRBV29-1; J: TRBJ1-2; size: NA; D: NA; DNA: TGCAGCGTCTTTAGACAGGTGGGGGGCTACACCTTC; CDR3: CSVFRQVGGYTF
V: TRBV11-1; J: TRBJ1-1; size: NA; D: NA; DNA: TGTGCCAGCAGCTTCGGGTCGAACACTGAAGCTTTCTTT; CDR3: CASSFGSNTEAFF
V: TRBV5-4; J: TRBJ2-1; size: NA; D: TRBD1; DNA: TGTGCCAGCAGTGCAGGGGGTGGGTACAATGAGCAGTTCTTC; CDR3: CASSAGGGYNEQFF
V: TRBV18; J: TRBJ2-2; size: once; D: NA; DNA: TGTGCCAGCTCACCACCTTTTAGCGCGAACACCGGGGAGCTGTTTTTT; CDR3: CASSPPFSANTGELFF
V: TRBV7-2; J: TRBJ2-5; size: NA; D: TRBD1; DNA: TGTGCCAGCAGCTTTTCGGACAGGGGGCAGTCCCAGTACTTC; CDR3: CASSFSDRGQSQYF
V: TRBV5-1; J: TRBJ1-2; size: few; D: NA; DNA: TGCGCCAGCAGCTTGGAAGGGGGGAGCTATGGCTACACCTTC; CDR3: CASSLEGGSYGYTF
V: TRBV28; J: TRBJ2-3; size: few; D: NA; DNA: TGTGCCAGCAGGAGGGGTACGCAGTATTTT; CDR3: CASRRGTQYF
V: TRBV4-3; J: TRBJ1-2; size: NA; D: TRBD1; DNA: TGCGCCAGCAGCCAAGGACAGGGGTCTAACTATGGCTACACCTTC; CDR3: CASSQGQGSNYGYTF
V: TRBV14; J: TRBJ2-1; size: NA; D: NA; DNA: TGTGCCAGCAGCCAAGGGAACAGCTACTACAATGAGCAGTTCTTC; CDR3: CASSQGNSYYNEQFF
V: TRBV19; J: TRBJ1-1; size: NA; D: NA; DNA: TGTGCCAGTACCGACACAGGGCTACACACTGAAGCTTTCTTT; CDR3: CASTDTGLHTEAFF
V: TRBV18; J: TRBJ2-7; size: NA; D: NA; DNA: TGTGCCAGCTCAGGGGGCTACGAGCAGTACTTC; CDR3: CASSGGYEQYF
V: TRBV19; J: TRBJ1-5; size: NA; D: NA; DNA: TGTGCCAGTAGTATGATAGGGTATAGCAATCAGCCCCAGCATTTT; CDR3: CASSMIGYSNQPQHF
V: TRBV28; J: TRBJ1-1; size: NA; D: TRBD1; DNA: TGTGCCAGCATTAGTAGTAGGGGACAGGGGCGGAACACTGAAGCTTTCTTT; CDR3: CASISSRGQGRNTEAFF
V: TRBV19; J: TRBJ1-5; size: NA; D: TRBD1; DNA: TGTGCCAGTAGTACGGGACAGGGGGCCGGGGGACCCCAGCATTTT; CDR3: CASSTGQGAGGPQHF
V: TRBV5-4; J: TRBJ2-1; size: NA; D: TRBD2; DNA: TGTGCCAGCAGCCCGCCCGGGACTAGCTACAATGAGCAGTTCTTC; CDR3: CASSPPGTSYNEQFF
V: TRBV25-1; J: TRBJ2-5; size: NA; D: NA; DNA: TGTGCCAGCAGTGAGTCGGTAGGGGTCCAAGAGACCCAGTACTTC; CDR3: CASSESVGVQETQYF
V: TRBV9; J: TRBJ2-2; size: NA; D: NA; DNA: TGTGCCAGCAGCGTAGTTGTGTCCGGGGAGCTGTTTTTT; CDR3: CASSVVVSGELFF
V: TRBV4-3; J: TRBJ2-3; size: NA; D: NA; DNA: TGCGCCAGCAGCCAAGACACCGGTAGGGGCGGGGGCACAGATACGCAGTATTTT; CDR3: CASSQDTGRGGGTDTQYF
V: TRBV9; J: TRBJ1-6; size: NA; D: NA; DNA: TGTGCCAGCAGCGTAAGACAGCGCTCCTATAATTCACCCCTCCACTTT; CDR3: CASSVRQRSYNSPLHF
V: TRBV30; J: TRBJ1-1; size: NA; D: TRBD1; DNA: TGTGCCTGGAGTGTATTCGGACAGGGTAGGAACACTGAAGCTTTCTTT; CDR3: CAWSVFGQGRNTEAFF
V: TRBV5-1; J: TRBJ2-1; size: few; D: TRBD1; DNA: TGCGCCAGCAGCCTGGGACAGGGGGCCCTGAATGAGCAGTTCTTC; CDR3: CASSLGQGALNEQFF
V: TRBV28; J: TRBJ2-7; size: NA; D: NA; DNA: TGTGCCAGCAGTCCTGGTTTCGAGCAGTACTTC; CDR3: CASSPGFEQYF
V: TRBV5-1; J: TRBJ1-5; size: NA; D: NA; DNA: TGCGCCAGCAGCTTAGGAAGCAATCAGCCCCAGCATTTT; CDR3: CASSLGSNQPQHF
V: TRBV5-1; J: TRBJ2-5; size: NA; D: TRBD2; DNA: TGCGCCAGCAGCTTGGAGGGAGGGAAAGAGACCCAGTACTTC; CDR3: CASSLEGGKETQYF
V: TRBV5-1; J: TRBJ1-2; size: NA; D: NA; DNA: TGCGCCAGCAGCTTGGGGGTCCGTGAAATGGGTCGCGGCTACACCTTC; CDR3: CASSLGVREMGRGYTF
V: TRBV18; J: TRBJ2-1; size: NA; D: NA; DNA: TGTGCCAGCTCACCACTGGGCGACAATGAGCAGTTCTTC; CDR3: CASSPLGDNEQFF
V: TRBV6-1; J: TRBJ1-6; size: NA; D: NA; DNA: TGTGCCAGCAGCCCGGGACCCTCGGGGACACCCCTCCACTTT; CDR3: CASSPGPSGTPLHF
V: TRBV29-1; J: TRBJ1-1; size: NA; D: TRBD1; DNA: TGCAGCGTTCCGGGACAGGGGATCGGCACTGAAGCTTTCTTT; CDR3: CSVPGQGIGTEAFF
V: TRBV15; J: TRBJ2-5; size: once; D: TRBD1; DNA: TGTGCCACCAGCAGAGGAGGGACAGGGGGGGAGACCCAGTACTTC; CDR3: CATSRGGTGGETQYF
V: TRBV28; J: TRBJ1-5; size: once; D: TRBD1; DNA: TGTGCCAGCGGGACAGGGGCTGTGTTGTTGGGCAATCAGCCCCAGCATTTT; CDR3: CASGTGAVLLGNQPQHF
V: TRBV4-3; J: TRBJ2-1; size: NA; D: NA; DNA: TGCGCCAGCAGCCCCCACGGGGGGCCGGACAATGAGCAGTTCTTC; CDR3: CASSPHGGPDNEQFF
V: TRBV10-1; J: TRBJ2-1; size: NA; D: NA; DNA: TGCGCCAGCAGTCTGTACGGCCTTCTGGGGAATGAGCAGTTCTTC; CDR3: CASSLYGLLGNEQFF
V: TRBV19; J: TRBJ2-7; size: once; D: TRBD2; DNA: TGTGCCAGTAGTATCGTAGCGGGAGGGCACCTCCGCGAGCAGTACTTC; CDR3: CASSIVAGGHLREQYF
V: TRBV4-1; J: TRBJ2-1; size: NA; D: NA; DNA: TGCGCCAGCAGCCAAGACGGGGGTTCGGTAAATGAGCAGTTCTTC; CDR3: CASSQDGGSVNEQFF
V: TRBV29-1; J: TRBJ1-5; size: NA; D: NA; DNA: TGCAGCGTACAGGGCGTTGGTCAGCCCCAGCATTTT; CDR3: CSVQGVGQPQHF
V: TRBV19; J: TRBJ2-2; size: NA; D: NA; DNA: TGTGCCATTACCCTTGGCGCCGGGGAGCTGTTTTTT; CDR3: CAITLGAGELFF
V: TRBV6-5; J: TRBJ1-1; size: NA; D: NA; DNA: TGTGCCAGCAGCCGTCCTTCGAACACTGAAGCTTTCTTT; CDR3: CASSRPSNTEAFF
V: TRBV30; J: TRBJ2-5; size: NA; D: TRBD2; DNA: TGTGCCTGGAGAATAGCGGGGGGGCGTGAGACCCAGTACTTC; CDR3: CAWRIAGGRETQYF
V: TRBV11-2; J: TRBJ2-7; size: NA; D: TRBD1; DNA: TGTGCCAGCAGCTACCAGGGGGTAGCCGGCGAGCAGTACTTC; CDR3: CASSYQGVAGEQYF
V: TRBV2; J: TRBJ1-2; size: NA; D: NA; DNA: TGTGCCAGCAGTGAGTCAGGGCCTAGGGCCTTC; CDR3: CASSESGPRAF